This T cell receptor (beta chain) was sequenced in a study of T cell responses to AZD1222 COVID-19 vaccine. Study outcomes and limitations: Mostly white British, mostly female donors; authors suggested clonal diversity may be underestimated. With two AZD1222 doses given, Spike-specific TCR breadth and depth both rose.

In this sample, this clone turned up once. Its antigen remains unknown. Profiling relied on immunoSEQ multiplex PCR, and the TCRdb table lists in-frame clones only, not all of them. This sample yields over 60,000 clones, of which 88% are seen a single time; around 4.8% belongs to the top ten. This receptor was taken from an adult who received the MenACWY meningococcal vaccine as a control. The sequencing used peripheral blood, collected 28 days after the second dose of the MenACWY control vaccine.

This CDR3 reads CASSSGRDQPQHF. CDR3 nucleotide sequence: TGTGCCAGCAGTTCTGGGAGGGATCAGCCCCAGCATTTT. The chain links TRBV2 to TRBJ1-5; D gene unclear. The germline CDR1 and CDR2 sequences are SNHLY and FYNNEI. The CDR3 length is 13 residues. Trimming shortened V by 5 bases and J by 5 bases, and 10 bases separated the two germline ends.